The clone carrying this T cell receptor beta chain has ten or more counts. Its antigen is as yet unknown. Gene names follow the mouse nomenclature. The read ends 4 residues early relative to the CDR3; the germline J gene fills the gap. Specified time point: mouse skin at time of skin grafting. This sample was included in a study of CD8+ T cells in alopecia areata. Regarding the study as a whole: For lesional scalp, especially alopecia totalis/universalis, clonality was higher than in normal scalp. Scalp sample data also include resident alphabeta T cells from normal skin.

Extracted RNA was reverse transcribed, and the resulting cDNA served as sequencing template. Measured with immunoSEQ multiplex PCR; TCRdb has only the in-frame clones, and not every one. This sample has under 2,000 clones, each found more than once. Germline V gives CDR1 SGHDT, CDR2 FRDEAV. The CDR3 is made up of 14 amino acids. V lost 2 bases, J lost 1 base, and 9 bases lay in between. The sequences come from skin, collected at week 0. The chain combines TRBV14 with TRBJ1-1; D is possibly TRBD1 (6 bases). The sequence was obtained from a C3H/HeJ mouse with alopecia areata. This line is of MHC haplotype H2-k. Incomplete CDR3 DNA: TGTGCCAGCAGTTTTGGGACAAAAAACACA. Protein: CASSFGTKNT. The whole CDR3 sequence reads CASSFGTKNTEVFF. Using reference TRBV14 and TRBJ1-1 for the parts outside the CDR3, the full variable domain is EAGVTQSPRYAVLQEGQAVSFWCDPISGHDTLYWYQQPRDQGPQLLVYFRDEAVIDNSQLPSDRFSAVRPKGTNSTLKIQSAKQGDTATYLCASSFGTKNTEVFFGKGTRLTVV.